A single sample is the source of the 17 T cell receptor beta chains below, sequenced in a study of blood T cell repertoires in COVID-19. The repertoire was sequenced with immunoSEQ multiplex PCR; TCRdb's copy has only in-frame clones and lacks some. Among over 70,000 clones, 65% to 85% were seen once, and the ten largest hold 4.1%. Sequences were obtained from peripheral blood. The receptors were sampled from a woman aged 60 to 75 with acute or convalescent COVID-19.

As DNA, the CDR3 is TGTGCCAGCAGTGACCGACAGCGAACCCAAGAGACCCAGTACTTC. Its translation: CASSDRQRTQETQYF. The chain combines TRBV6-1 with TRBJ2-5, with a tentative D call TRBD1 (5 bases). CDR1 is MNHNS and CDR2 is SASEGT in the germline V gene. CDR3 length: 15 residues. Trimming pared 3 bases from V and 1 base from J, leaving 12 bases between.

This CDR3 reads CATGGFPNTEAFF. CDR3 nucleotide sequence: TGTGCCACCGGGGGGTTTCCGAACACTGAAGCTTTCTTT. The chain recombines TRBV28 with TRBJ1-1, with a tentative D call TRBD1 (5 bases). This CDR3 comprises 13 residues. Germline V gene sequence: CDR1 MDHEN, CDR2 SYDVKM. The V end lost 10 bases, the J end lost 1 base, and 13 bases lay between the germline ends.

The chain joins TRBV30 to TRBJ1-5, with D maybe TRBD1 (5 bases). The germline V gene encodes CDR1 GTSNPN and CDR2 SVGIG (reference sequence). CDR3 length: 13 amino acids. V lost 1 base, J lost 3 bases, and 7 bases lay in between. The CDR3: CAWSGGYNQPQHF. Here the CDR3 DNA reads TGTGCCTGGAGTGGGGGCTACAATCAGCCCCAGCATTTT.

This chain links TRBV4-1 with TRBJ1-5; 7 nucleotides align to TRBD1. Trimming took 4 bases from V and 1 from J; bases not matched to a gene: 7. Germline CDR1 and CDR2: MGHRA and YSYEKL. The CDR3 has 16 residues. The DNA of the CDR3 is TGCGCCAGCAGCCGAGATCCAGGGGGAAGCAATCAGCCCCAGCATTTT. Its protein product is CASSRDPGGSNQPQHF.

The gene calls are TRBV10-1 and TRBJ1-5; D might be TRBD1 (6 bases). The CDR3 has 17 amino acids. The V and J ends lost 1 base and 5 bases respectively, with 18 bases between them. Germline V CDR1 and CDR2: WNHNN, SYGVQD (reference sequence). The CDR3 sequence is CASSEFRPTGIDQPQHF. CDR3 in DNA: TGCGCCAGCAGTGAGTTCCGACCAACAGGGATCGATCAGCCCCAGCATTTT.

In its sample, this clone was seen once. J is TRBJ2-1 and V is TRBV3-1 (or the pseudogene TRBV3-2); 8 bases agree with TRBD2. The CDR3 loop spans 16 amino acids. V lost 3 bases, J lost 5 bases, and 9 bases stayed unmatched. CDR1 LGHDT and CDR2 YNNKEL come from the germline V gene (reference sequence). This CDR3 reads CASSHLLADQDNEQFF. The CDR3 DNA reads TGTGCCAGCAGCCATCTACTAGCGGACCAAGACAATGAGCAGTTCTTC.

This clone showed up just once. The V call is TRBV18, the J call TRBJ2-5, with 9 bases identical to TRBD1. The germline V gene has CDR1 KGHSH and CDR2 LQKENI. Losses at the gene ends were 1 base for V and 5 bases for J; bases not matched to a gene: 5. The length of the CDR3 is 15 residues. The CDR3 sequence: CASSPRNGQGETQYF. The CDR3 nucleotides are TGTGCCAGCTCACCACGTAACGGACAGGGGGAGACCCAGTACTTC.

This chain links TRBV7-8 with TRBJ2-7; D unclear. The CDR3 contains 16 residues. Germline CDR1 reads SGHVS; CDR2 reads FQNEAQ. The germline V and J ends were trimmed by 6 bases and 3 bases, with 21 bases remaining between them. Written as DNA, the CDR3 is TGTGCCAGCAGTCAACCTCCGGTCAGGATCAACTACGAGCAGTACTTC. It is translated as CASSQPPVRINYEQYF. The entire variable domain, with the rest obtained from reference TRBV7-8 and TRBJ2-7, is as follows: GAGVSQSPRYKVAKRGQDVALRCDPISGHVSLFWYQQALGQGPEFLTYFQNEAQLDKSGLPSDRFFAERPEGSVSTLKIQRTQQEDSAVYLCASSQPPVRINYEQYFGPGTRLTVT.

For this clone: The same CDR3 arises from other DNA sequences in this sample as well. The CDR3 spells CASSQGQGNEKLFF. In DNA, the CDR3 is TGTGCCAGCAGCCAAGGTCAGGGTAATGAAAAACTGTTTTTT. The rearrangement uses TRBV4-2 and TRBJ1-4, with a weak D call TRBD1 (5 bases). This CDR3 has 14 amino acids. With 1 base removed from V and 4 bases from J, the gap between germline ends came to 7 bases. Looked up from germline, CDR1 is LGHNA and CDR2 is YNFKEQ.

The V and J genes are TRBV5-1 and TRBJ1-4; TRBD1 aligns across 7 bases. This CDR3 has 15 amino acids. Germline V gene data show CDR1 as SGHRS and CDR2 as YFSETQ. Trimming removed 4 bases from V and 1 base from J; junction bases left unmatched: 4. DNA for the CDR3: TGCGCCAGCAGCCTCTACAGGGGAACTAATGAAAAACTGTTTTTT. Translated, it gives CASSLYRGTNEKLFF.

V gene TRBV2 combines with J gene TRBJ2-7; TRBD1 agrees at 10 bases. Germline CDR1 SNHLY, CDR2 FYNNEI. V was clipped by 5 bases and J by 4 bases; unmatched bases: 5. This CDR3 has 14 residues. The CDR3 DNA follows: TGTGCCAGCAGTCCGGACAGGGGGGTATACGAGCAGTACTTC. Translated, it gives CASSPDRGVYEQYF.

This chain uses TRBV15 with TRBJ1-4, with D possibly matching TRBD1 (6 bases). CDR1 LNHNV and CDR2 YYDKDF come from the germline V gene (reference sequence). Deletions cut 2 bases from V and 6 bases from J, with 7 bases between. CDR3 length equals 13 residues. The CDR3 DNA reads as TGTGCCACCAGCAGAAGGACAGATGAAAAACTGTTTTTT. It specifies CATSRRTDEKLFF.

This chain connects TRBV5-4 to TRBJ2-3, with D possibly TRBD1 on 5 matching bases. Germline V gene sequence: CDR1 SGHNT, CDR2 YYREEE (reference sequence). Trimming removed 1 base at V and 1 base at J, with 10 bases between. The CDR3 is 15 amino acids. CDR3 region: CASSLQGRRTDTQYF. The DNA for the CDR3 is TGTGCCAGCAGCTTGCAGGGCAGACGCACAGATACGCAGTATTTT.

The chain is built from TRBV5-4 and TRBJ1-2, with D perhaps matching TRBD1 (5 bases). The CDR3 consists of 16 residues. V lost 0 bases, J lost 4 bases, and 16 bases lay in between. Germline loops: CDR1 SGHNT, CDR2 YYREEE (reference sequence). This CDR3 is CASSLAVPLGAYGYTF. In nucleotides, the CDR3 is TGTGCCAGCAGCTTGGCCGTCCCTCTTGGGGCCTATGGCTACACCTTC.

V usage is TRBV6-1 and J usage is TRBJ1-5; D uncertain. Germline lookup yields CDR1 MNHNS and CDR2 SASEGT. This CDR3 region has 14 residues. Trimming stripped 1 base from V and 2 bases from J, with 6 bases between. CDR3 DNA sequence: TGTGCCAGCAGTGAAGGGGCCGGCAATCAGCCCCAGCATTTT. It translates to CASSEGAGNQPQHF.

The rearrangement links TRBV4-1 to TRBJ1-5; possible D gene TRBD1, 6 bases. Germline V gene data show CDR1 as MGHRA and CDR2 as YSYEKL. The CDR3 loop spans 15 amino acids. V shed 4 bases and J shed 2 bases, with 12 bases lying between them. The DNA for the CDR3 is TGCGCCAGCAGCCCCCAGTCAGGGGGCAATCAGCCCCAGCATTTT. It encodes CASSPQSGGNQPQHF.

The chain recombines TRBV27 with TRBJ1-5; weak D call: TRBD1 (6 bases). V was cut by 6 bases and J by 3 bases, with 12 bases left in between. This CDR3 is built from 14 residues. From germline, CDR1 is MNHEY and CDR2 SMNVEV (reference sequence). CDR3 coding DNA: TGTGCCAGCAGACCGACAGGTCCCAATCAGCCCCAGCATTTT. Translation gives CASRPTGPNQPQHF.